This T cell receptor (beta chain) originates from a study of cytomegalovirus exposure and HLA in healthy donors. The CDR3 loop spans 16 amino acids. Deletions cut 2 bases from V and 2 bases from J, with 15 bases between. Looked up from germline, CDR1 is MNHEY and CDR2 is SVGAGI. TCRdb's table, derived via immunoSEQ multiplex PCR, lists solely in-frame clones and lacks some. The data contain some 110,000 clones, approximately 86% of them singletons. The rearrangement joins TRBV6-5 to TRBJ1-1, with D possibly TRBD1 on 6 matching bases. The sample was PBMCs. The sequence was collected from a man younger than 35 in good health and CMV-seropositive. As DNA, the CDR3 is TGTGCCAGCAGTTACGGCCCGGGCAGGGGTAACACTGAAGCTTTCTTT. Protein sequence: CASSYGPGRGNTEAFF.